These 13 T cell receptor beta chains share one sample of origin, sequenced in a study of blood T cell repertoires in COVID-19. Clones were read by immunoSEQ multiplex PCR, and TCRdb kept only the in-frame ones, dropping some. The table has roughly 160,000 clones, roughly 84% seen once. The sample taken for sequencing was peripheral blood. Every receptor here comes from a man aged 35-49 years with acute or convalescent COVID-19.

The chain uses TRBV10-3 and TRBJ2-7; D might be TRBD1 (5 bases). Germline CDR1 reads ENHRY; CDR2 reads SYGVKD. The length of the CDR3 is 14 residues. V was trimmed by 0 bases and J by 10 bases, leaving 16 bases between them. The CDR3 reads CAISESGRASAQYF. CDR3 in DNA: TGTGCCATCAGTGAGTCGGGCAGGGCTTCTGCTCAGTACTTC.

The CDR3 nucleotides read TGTGCCATCAGTGGCCCGGGACTAACGACTTACGAGCAGTACTTC. Translating gives CAISGPGLTTYEQYF. V and J are TRBV10-3 and TRBJ2-7; TRBD2 matches 7 bases. The CDR3 totals 15 residues. The germline V gene has CDR1 ENHRY and CDR2 SYGVKD. J was trimmed by 4 bases and V by 4 bases; bases with no gene match: 10.

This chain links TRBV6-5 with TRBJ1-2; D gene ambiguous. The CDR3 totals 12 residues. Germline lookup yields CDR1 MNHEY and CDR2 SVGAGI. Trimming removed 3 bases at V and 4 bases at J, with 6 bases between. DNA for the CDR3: TGTGCCAGCAGTTATCGAGGCTATGGCTACACCTTC. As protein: CASSYRGYGYTF.

In nucleotides, the CDR3 is TGTGCCAGCAGCTTAGTTCCAGGGGTGATATACGAGCAGTACTTC. Protein sequence: CASSLVPGVIYEQYF. The chain has TRBV7-2 and TRBJ2-7; perhaps TRBD1 as D (6 bases). The CDR3 contains 15 residues. The V and J ends lost 1 base and 4 bases respectively, with 14 bases between them. The germline V gene encodes CDR1 SGHTA and CDR2 FQGNSA.

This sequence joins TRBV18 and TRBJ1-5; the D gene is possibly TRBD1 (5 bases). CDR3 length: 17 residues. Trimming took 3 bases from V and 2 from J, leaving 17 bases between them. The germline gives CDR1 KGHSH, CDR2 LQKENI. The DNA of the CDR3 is TGTGCCAGCTCACCGAGGACGGCCGGAGGGGGCAATCAGCCCCAGCATTTT. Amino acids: CASSPRTAGGGNQPQHF. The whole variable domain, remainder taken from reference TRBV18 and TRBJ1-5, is NAGVMQNPRHLVRRRGQEARLRCSPMKGHSHVYWYRQLPEEGLKFMVYLQKENIIDESGMPKERFSAEFPKEGPSILRIQQVVRGDSAAYFCASSPRTAGGGNQPQHFGDGTRLSIL.

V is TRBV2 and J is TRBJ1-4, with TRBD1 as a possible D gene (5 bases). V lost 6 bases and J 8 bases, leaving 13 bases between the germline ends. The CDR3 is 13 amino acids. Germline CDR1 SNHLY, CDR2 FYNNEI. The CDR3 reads CASRKREGEKLFF. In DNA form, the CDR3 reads TGTGCCAGCAGGAAACGGGAGGGGGAAAAACTGTTTTTT.

CDR3 region: CASSADFSDGNTIYF. CDR3 nucleotide sequence: TGTGCCAGCAGCGCCGATTTTTCAGATGGAAACACCATATATTTT. The rearrangement uses TRBV9 and TRBJ1-3; no clear D gene. Germline CDR1 is SGDLS and CDR2 is YYNGEE. The CDR3 has 15 residues. The V end was cut by 3 bases, the J end by 3 bases, with 13 bases between.

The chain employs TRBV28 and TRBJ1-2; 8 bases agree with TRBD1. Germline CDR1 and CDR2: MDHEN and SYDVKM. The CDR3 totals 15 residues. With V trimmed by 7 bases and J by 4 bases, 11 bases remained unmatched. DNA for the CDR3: TGTGCCAGCAACCTTCAGGGGGCGACCACCTATGGCTACACCTTC. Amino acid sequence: CASNLQGATTYGYTF.

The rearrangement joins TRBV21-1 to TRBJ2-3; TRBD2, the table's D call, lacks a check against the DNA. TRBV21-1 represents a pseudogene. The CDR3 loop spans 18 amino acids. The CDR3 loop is CASTIQWPSGGDPGTQYF. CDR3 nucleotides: TGTGCCAGCACCATTCAGTGGCCTAGCGGGGGGGACCCGGGGACGCAGTATTTT.

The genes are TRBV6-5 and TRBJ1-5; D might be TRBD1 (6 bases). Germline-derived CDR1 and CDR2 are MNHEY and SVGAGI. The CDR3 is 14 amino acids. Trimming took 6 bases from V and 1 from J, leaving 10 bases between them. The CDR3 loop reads CASSFDRSNQPQHF. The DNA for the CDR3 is TGTGCCAGCAGCTTCGACAGGAGCAATCAGCCCCAGCATTTT.

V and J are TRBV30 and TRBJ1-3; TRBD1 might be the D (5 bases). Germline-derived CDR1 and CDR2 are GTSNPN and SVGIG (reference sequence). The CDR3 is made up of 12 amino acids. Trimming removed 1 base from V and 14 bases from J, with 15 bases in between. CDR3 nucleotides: TGTGCCTGGAGTGGTCAGGGAAACTCCCTATATTTT. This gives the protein CAWSGQGNSLYF.

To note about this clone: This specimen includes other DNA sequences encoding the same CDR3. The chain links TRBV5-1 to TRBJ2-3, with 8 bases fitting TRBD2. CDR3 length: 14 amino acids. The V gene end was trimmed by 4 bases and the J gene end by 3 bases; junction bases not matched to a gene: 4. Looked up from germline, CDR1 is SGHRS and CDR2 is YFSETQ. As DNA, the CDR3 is TGCGCCAGCAGCCCGGGGGGGTCAACAGATACGCAGTATTTT. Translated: CASSPGGSTDTQYF. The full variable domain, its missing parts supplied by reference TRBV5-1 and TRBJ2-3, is KAGVTQTPRYLIKTRGQQVTLSCSPISGHRSVSWYQQTPGQGLQFLFEYFSETQRNKGNFPGRFSGRQFSNSRSEMNVSTLELGDSALYLCASSPGGSTDTQYFGPGTRLTVL.

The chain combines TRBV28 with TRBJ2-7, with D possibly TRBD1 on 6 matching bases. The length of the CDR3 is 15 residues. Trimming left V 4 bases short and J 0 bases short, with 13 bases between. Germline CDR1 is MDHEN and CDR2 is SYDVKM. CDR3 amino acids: CASSSPGTSSYEQYF. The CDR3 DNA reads TGTGCCAGCAGTTCCCCCGGGACATCCTCCTACGAGCAGTACTTC.